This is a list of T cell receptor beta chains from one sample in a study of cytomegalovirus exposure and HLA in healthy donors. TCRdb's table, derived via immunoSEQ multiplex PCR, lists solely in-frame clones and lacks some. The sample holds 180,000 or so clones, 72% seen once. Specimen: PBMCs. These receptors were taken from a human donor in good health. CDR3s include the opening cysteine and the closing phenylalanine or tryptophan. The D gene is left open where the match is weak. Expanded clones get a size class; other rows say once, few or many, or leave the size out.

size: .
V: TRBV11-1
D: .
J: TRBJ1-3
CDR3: CAPLAQGGSGNTIYF
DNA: TGTGCCCCGTTGGCGCAGGGAGGATCTGGAAACACCATATATTTT

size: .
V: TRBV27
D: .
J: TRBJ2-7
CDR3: CASSFGEDYEQYF
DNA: TGTGCCAGCAGCTTCGGGGAGGACTACGAGCAGTACTTC

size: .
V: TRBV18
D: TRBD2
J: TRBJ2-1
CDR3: CASSLGTSGVYEQFF
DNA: TGTGCCAGCTCACTTGGGACTAGCGGGGTGTATGAGCAGTTCTTC

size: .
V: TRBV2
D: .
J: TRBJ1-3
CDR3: CASRPGDTIYF
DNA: TGTGCCAGCAGACCCGGTGACACCATATATTTT

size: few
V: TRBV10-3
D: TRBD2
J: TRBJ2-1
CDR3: CAISLPSGGSQRSSYNEQFF
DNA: TGTGCCATCAGCCTGCCTAGCGGGGGGTCCCAGAGAAGCTCCTACAATGAGCAGTTCTTC

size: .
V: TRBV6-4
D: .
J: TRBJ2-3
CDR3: CASSEIHSGSTDTQYF
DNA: TGTGCCAGCAGTGAGATCCACTCGGGGAGCACAGATACGCAGTATTTT

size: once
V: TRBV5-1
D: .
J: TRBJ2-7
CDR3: CASSWEDSYEQYF
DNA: TGCGCCAGCAGCTGGGAGGACTCCTACGAGCAGTACTTC

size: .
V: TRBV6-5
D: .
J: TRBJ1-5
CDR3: CASSYSNQGDQPQHF
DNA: TGTGCCAGCAGTTACTCGAATCAGGGCGATCAGCCCCAGCATTTT

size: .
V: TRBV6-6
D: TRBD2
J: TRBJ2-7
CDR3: CASRPRGDQKVNEQYF
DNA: TGTGCCAGCAGGCCCCGGGGGGATCAAAAGGTCAACGAGCAGTACTTC

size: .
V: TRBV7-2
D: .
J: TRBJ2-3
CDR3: CASRLGVGASGDTQYF
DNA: TGTGCCAGCAGGTTGGGCGTCGGGGCATCGGGAGACACGCAGTATTTT

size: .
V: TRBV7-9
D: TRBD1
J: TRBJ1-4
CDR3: CASSSPTGATNEKLFF
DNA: TGTGCCAGCAGCTCGCCAACAGGGGCAACTAATGAAAAACTGTTTTTT

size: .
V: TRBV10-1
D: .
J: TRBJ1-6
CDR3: CASSLTFAAQGPQTYNSPLHF
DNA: TGCGCCAGCAGTCTGACATTCGCTGCCCAGGGGCCCCAGACTTATAATTCACCCCTCCACTTT

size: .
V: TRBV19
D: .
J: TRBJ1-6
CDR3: CASSPDSSYNSPLHF
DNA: TGTGCCAGTAGTCCCGATAGCTCCTATAATTCACCCCTCCACTTT

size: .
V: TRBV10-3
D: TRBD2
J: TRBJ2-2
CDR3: CAISESGSSGGSTGELFF
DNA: TGTGCCATCAGTGAGTCTGGCTCTAGCGGGGGATCTACCGGGGAGCTGTTTTTT

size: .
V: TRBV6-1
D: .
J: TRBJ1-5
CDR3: CASSGQVGQPQHF
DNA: TGTGCCAGCAGTGGTCAGGTGGGTCAGCCCCAGCATTTT

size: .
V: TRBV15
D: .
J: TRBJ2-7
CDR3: CATSRDAGYEQYF
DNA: TGTGCCACCAGCAGAGACGCAGGCTACGAGCAGTACTTC

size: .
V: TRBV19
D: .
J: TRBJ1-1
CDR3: CASSIRRGGTEAFF
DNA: TGTGCCAGTAGTATACGTAGGGGTGGTACTGAAGCTTTCTTT

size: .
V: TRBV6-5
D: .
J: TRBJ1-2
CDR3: CASSYKGDYGYTF
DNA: TGTGCCAGCAGTTATAAAGGGGACTATGGCTACACCTTC

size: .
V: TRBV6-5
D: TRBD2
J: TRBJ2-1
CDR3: CASSRTSGGQNEQFF
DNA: TGTGCCAGCAGCCGCACTAGCGGGGGACAGAATGAGCAGTTCTTC

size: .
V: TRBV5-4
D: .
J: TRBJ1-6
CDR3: CASSLQTGSGSPLHF
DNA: TGTGCCAGCAGCTTGCAGACAGGCTCCGGATCACCCCTCCACTTT